This is a list of T cell receptor beta chains from one sample in a study of blood T cell repertoires in COVID-19. Sequencing was performed with immunoSEQ multiplex PCR; in TCRdb, only in-frame clones are kept and a portion is missing. The repertoire includes approximately 88,000 clones, about 80% of them detected once, and 15% to 20% sits in the top ten. Sequenced: peripheral blood. The receptors were sampled from a woman of 80 years or more with acute or convalescent COVID-19. The CDR3 runs from the conserved cysteine through the conserved F or W. The D gene is left open where the match is weak.

J gene,V gene,D gene,CDR3 protein,CDR3 DNA
TRBJ2-2,TRBV7-2,TRBD1,CASSLKGANTGELFF,TGTGCCAGCAGCCTTAAGGGGGCCAACACCGGGGAGCTGTTTTTT
TRBJ2-1,TRBV3-1/TRBV3-2,.,CASSQVGDISSYNEQFF,TGTGCCAGCAGCCAAGTCGGGGACATCAGCTCCTACAATGAGCAGTTCTTC
TRBJ1-3,TRBV11-2,.,CASSLDPQGSGIYF,TGTGCCAGCAGCTTAGACCCCCAGGGGTCGGGGATATATTTT
TRBJ1-1,TRBV28,.,CASYRNTEAFF,TGTGCCAGTTACAGGAACACTGAAGCTTTCTTT
TRBJ2-7,TRBV7-3,.,CASSSGQSYEQYF,TGTGCCAGCAGCTCGGGACAATCTTACGAGCAGTACTTC
TRBJ2-1,TRBV13,TRBD2,CASSFPGLAGNNEQFF,TGTGCCAGCAGCTTCCCGGGACTAGCGGGGAACAATGAGCAGTTCTTC
TRBJ1-1,TRBV29-1,.,CSVERGGAEAFF,TGCAGCGTTGAGAGAGGAGGGGCTGAAGCTTTCTTT
TRBJ2-5,TRBV7-9,.,CASLSHFQETQYF,TGTGCCAGCCTATCCCATTTCCAAGAGACCCAGTACTTC
TRBJ2-7,TRBV7-2,TRBD2,CASNWGGSYEQYF,TGTGCCAGCAATTGGGGCGGGAGCTACGAGCAGTACTTC
TRBJ1-2,TRBV6-1,TRBD1,CASSGPRGQPPYGYTF,TGTGCCAGCAGTGGTCCCCGGGGACAGCCGCCGTATGGCTACACCTTC
TRBJ2-3,TRBV5-1,.,CASSLVGGLTDTQYF,TGCGCCAGCAGCTTGGTTGGAGGGCTGACAGATACGCAGTATTTT
TRBJ2-7,TRBV18,.,CASSPGGSAYEQYF,TGTGCCAGCTCACCCGGAGGATCAGCCTACGAGCAGTACTTC
TRBJ2-5,TRBV30,TRBD2,CAWNPMWTSGWRSAETQYF,TGTGCCTGGAACCCCATGTGGACTAGCGGATGGAGGTCGGCCGAGACCCAGTACTTC
TRBJ2-1,TRBV24-1,TRBD2,CATSDPGLGNNEQFF,TGTGCCACCAGTGACCCGGGACTAGGGAACAATGAGCAGTTCTTC